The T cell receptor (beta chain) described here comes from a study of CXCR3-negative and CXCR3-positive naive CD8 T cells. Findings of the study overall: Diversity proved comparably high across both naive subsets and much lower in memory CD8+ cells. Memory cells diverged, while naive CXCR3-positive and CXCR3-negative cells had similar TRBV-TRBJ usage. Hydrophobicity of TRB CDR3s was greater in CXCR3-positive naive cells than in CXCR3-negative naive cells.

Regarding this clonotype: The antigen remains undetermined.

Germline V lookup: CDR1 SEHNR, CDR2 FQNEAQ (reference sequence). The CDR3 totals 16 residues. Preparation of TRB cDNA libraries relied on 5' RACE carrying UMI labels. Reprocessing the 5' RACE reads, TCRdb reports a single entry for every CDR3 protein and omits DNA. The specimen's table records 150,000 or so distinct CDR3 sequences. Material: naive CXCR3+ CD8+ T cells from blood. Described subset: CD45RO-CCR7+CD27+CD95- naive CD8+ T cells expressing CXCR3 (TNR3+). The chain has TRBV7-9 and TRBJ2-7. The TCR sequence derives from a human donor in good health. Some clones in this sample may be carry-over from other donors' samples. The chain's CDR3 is CASSDPTTSSTYEQYF.